The sequence of this T cell receptor beta chain was determined in a study of graft-versus-host responses after intestinal transplantation. In the study overall: Each recipient received a multivisceral, liver-intestinal, or isolated intestinal graft. For two to four years after anti-thymocyte globulin induction, all recipients took tacrolimus and steroids.

Worth noting for this clone: Its antigen is unknown.

Study observations and caveats: Recipient-marrow GvH clones were detected, some having first appeared in ileum or blood. The highest levels of circulating GvH clones went along with early declines in HvG clones after transplant.

Assay: immunoSEQ multiplex PCR; the TCRdb copy retains only in-frame clones and omits some. The sample contains about 27,000 clones, roughly 82% of which appear only once. Germline loops: CDR1 SGHNT, CDR2 YYREEE (reference sequence). The CDR3 contains 13 residues. The V and J ends lost 3 bases and 2 bases respectively, with 7 bases between them. The TCR was taken from a human donor who received an intestinal transplant. The chain has TRBV5-4 and TRBJ2-3, with D possibly matching TRBD2 (6 bases). Sequences were derived from unstimulated CD4+ T cells sorted from spleen or lymph node cells, sampled before intestinal transplant. CDR3: CASSWTNTDTQYF. CDR3 in DNA: TGTGCCAGCAGCTGGACTAACACAGATACGCAGTATTTT.